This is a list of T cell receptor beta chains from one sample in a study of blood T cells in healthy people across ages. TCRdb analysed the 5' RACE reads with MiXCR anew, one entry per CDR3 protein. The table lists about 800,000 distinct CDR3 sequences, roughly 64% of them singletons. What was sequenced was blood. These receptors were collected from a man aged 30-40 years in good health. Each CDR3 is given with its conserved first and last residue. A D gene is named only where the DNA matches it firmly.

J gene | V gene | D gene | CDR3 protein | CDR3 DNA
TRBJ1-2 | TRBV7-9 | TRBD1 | CASSSERQGKGYTF | TGTGCCAGCAGCTCAGAACGACAGGGGAAGGGCTACACCTTC
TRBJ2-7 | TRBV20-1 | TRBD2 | CSAMETSPYEQYF | TGCAGTGCGATGGAGACTAGCCCCTACGAGCAGTACTTC
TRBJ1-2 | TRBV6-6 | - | CASSYSESYGYTF | TGTGCCAGCAGTTACTCGGAGAGCTATGGCTACACCTTC
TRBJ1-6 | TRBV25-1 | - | CASQDSGYNSPLHF | TGTGCCAGCCAGGACAGTGGCTATAATTCACCCCTCCACTTT
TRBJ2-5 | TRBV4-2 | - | CASSSDRIGETQYF | TGTGCCAGCAGTTCGGACAGAATCGGAGAGACCCAGTACTTC
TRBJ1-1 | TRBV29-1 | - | CSVGNTNTEAFF | TGCAGCGTTGGAAACACCAACACTGAAGCTTTCTTT
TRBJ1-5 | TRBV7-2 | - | CASSLDWSNQPQHF | TGTGCCAGCAGCCTAGACTGGAGCAATCAGCCCCAGCATTTT
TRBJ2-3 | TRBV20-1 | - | CSARRGTADTQYF | TGCAGTGCTAGAAGGGGGACCGCGGATACGCAGTATTTT
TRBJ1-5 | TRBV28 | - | CASSPRGALGHQPQHF | TGTGCCAGCAGTCCCCGCGGGGCGCTGGGGCATCAGCCCCAGCATTTT
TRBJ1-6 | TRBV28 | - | CASRVTLSTPLHF | TGTGCCAGCAGAGTGACGTTGTCAACACCCCTCCACTTT